This TCR beta chain emerged from a study of T cell changes during pregnancy in multiple sclerosis. The protocol was immunoSEQ multiplex PCR, while the TCRdb copy is restricted to in-frame clones and leaves out a portion. The data show around 36,000 clones, with 92% seen just once and 10% to 15% held by the top ten. Per germline, CDR1 SGDLS and CDR2 YYNGEE. The CDR3 runs 19 residues. V gave up 4 bases and J gave up 4 bases; unmatched junction bases: 18. The chain links TRBV9 to TRBJ2-5; 11 bases map to TRBD2. This TCR was sampled from a female donor with multiple sclerosis, enrolled in a pregnancy study. The sequences come from CD8+ T cells from peripheral blood mononuclear cells, collected in the first trimester of pregnancy. Here the CDR3 reads CASSSITTSSGGSPETQYF. The CDR3 coding sequence is TGTGCCAGCAGCTCCATTACCACCTCTAGCGGGGGGTCCCCAGAGACCCAGTACTTC. Full variable domain (missing parts from reference TRBV9 and TRBJ2-5): DSGVTQTPKHLITATGQRVTLRCSPRSGDLSVYWYQQSLDQGLQFLIQYYNGEERAKGNILERFSAQQFPDLHSELNLSSLELGDSALYFCASSSITTSSGGSPETQYFGPGTRLLVL.